Below, one TCR beta chain is given with its context. Patients aged 18 to 65 had newly diagnosed hyperthyroidism that had lasted under 2 months. Those patients with uncontrolled infection, other autoimmune disease, pregnancy or lactation were excluded. Diagnostic assessment was based on clinical symptoms, serum thyroxine and TRAb, thyroid ultrasound and orbital computed tomography. There are 15 residues in the CDR3. Germline V gene data show CDR1 as SNHLY and CDR2 as FYNNEI. Trimming cost V 6 bases and J 0 bases; bases outside gene matches: 7. This record belongs to a study of T cells in Graves' hyperthyroidism and ophthalmopathy. Amplified regions were TCR beta CDR3 sequences from RNA transcripts. First-round RT-PCR with HTBI primers amplified the TCR CDR3 region. TCRdb reanalysed the multiplex PCR reads using MiXCR and keeps one entry per CDR3 protein. The sample holds roughly 580,000 distinct CDR3 sequences, around 45% seen once.

The sequencing input was peripheral blood or thyroid tissue (not recorded which). The V call is TRBV2, the J call TRBJ1-2; 7 bases are shared with TRBD1. The receptor was derived from a young woman with Graves' hyperthyroidism. In DNA form, the CDR3 reads TGTGCCAGCAGGGGACAGCAACGCGCTAACTATGGCTACACCTTC. Translated: CASRGQQRANYGYTF. Full variable domain (missing parts from reference TRBV2 and TRBJ1-2): EPEVTQTPSHQVTQMGQEVILRCVPISNHLYFYWYRQILGQKVEFLVSFYNNEISEKSEIFDDQFSVERPDGSNFTLKIRSTKLEDSAMYFCASRGQQRANYGYTFGSGTRLTVV.